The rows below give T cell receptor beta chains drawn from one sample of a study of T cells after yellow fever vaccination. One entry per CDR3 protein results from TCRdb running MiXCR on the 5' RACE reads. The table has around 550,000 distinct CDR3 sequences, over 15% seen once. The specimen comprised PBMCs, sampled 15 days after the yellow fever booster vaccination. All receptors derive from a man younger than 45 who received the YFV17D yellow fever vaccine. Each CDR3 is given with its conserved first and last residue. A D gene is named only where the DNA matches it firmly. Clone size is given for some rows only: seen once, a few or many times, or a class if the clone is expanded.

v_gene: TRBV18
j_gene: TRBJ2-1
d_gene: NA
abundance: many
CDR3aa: CASSPDGSYNEQFF
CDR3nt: TGTGCCAGCTCACCAGACGGGAGTTACAATGAGCAGTTCTTC

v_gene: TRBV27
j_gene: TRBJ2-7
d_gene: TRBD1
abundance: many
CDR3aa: CASSSTGTTYEQYF
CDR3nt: TGTGCCAGCAGTTCGACAGGGACGACCTACGAGCAGTACTTC

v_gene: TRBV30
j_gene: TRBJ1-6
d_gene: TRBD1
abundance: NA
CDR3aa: CAWSFLGQGNSPLHF
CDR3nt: TGTGCCTGGAGTTTTCTGGGACAGGGAAATTCACCCCTCCACTTT

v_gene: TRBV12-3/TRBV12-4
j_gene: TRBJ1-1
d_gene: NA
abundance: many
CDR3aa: CASSFLGDTEAFF
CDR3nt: TGTGCCAGCAGTTTTTTGGGGGACACTGAAGCTTTCTTT

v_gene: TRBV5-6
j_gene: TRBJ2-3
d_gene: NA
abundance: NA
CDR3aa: CASTQTTDTQYF
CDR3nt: TGTGCCAGCACCCAGACCACAGATACGCAGTATTTT

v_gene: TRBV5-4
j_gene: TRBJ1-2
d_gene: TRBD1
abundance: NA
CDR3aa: CASSGGGQATYGYTF
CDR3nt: TGTGCCAGCAGCGGGGGGGGACAGGCGACCTATGGCTACACCTTC

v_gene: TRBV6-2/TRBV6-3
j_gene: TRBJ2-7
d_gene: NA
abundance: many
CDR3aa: CASSYRVDYEQYF
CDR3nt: TGTGCCAGCAGCTACAGGGTAGATTACGAGCAGTACTTC

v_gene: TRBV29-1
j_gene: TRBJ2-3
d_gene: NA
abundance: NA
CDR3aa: CSVEPGGPEDTQYF
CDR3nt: TGCAGCGTGGAACCCGGAGGGCCAGAAGATACGCAGTATTTT

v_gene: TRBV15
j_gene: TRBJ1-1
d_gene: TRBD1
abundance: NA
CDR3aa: CATSRYRGLDTEAFF
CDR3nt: TGTGCCACCAGCCGCTACAGGGGTCTGGACACTGAAGCTTTCTTT

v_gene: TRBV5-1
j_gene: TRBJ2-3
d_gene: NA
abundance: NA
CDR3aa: CASSLEPLTSTDTQYF
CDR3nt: TGCGCCAGCAGCTTGGAGCCCCTGACTAGCACAGATACGCAGTATTTT

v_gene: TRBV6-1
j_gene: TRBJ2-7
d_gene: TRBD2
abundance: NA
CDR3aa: CASRTGLAGGYEQYF
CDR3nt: TGTGCCAGCAGGACTGGACTAGCGGGAGGTTACGAGCAGTACTTC

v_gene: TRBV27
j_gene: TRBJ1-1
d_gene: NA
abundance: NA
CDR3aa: CASTRGGWGNTEAFF
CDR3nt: TGTGCCAGCACCCGAGGGGGGTGGGGGAACACTGAAGCTTTCTTT

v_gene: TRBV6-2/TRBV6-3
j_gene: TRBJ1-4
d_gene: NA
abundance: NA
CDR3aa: CASSYPHETGSENEKLFF
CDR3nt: TGTGCCAGCAGTTACCCACACGAAACTGGATCAGAGAATGAAAAACTGTTTTTT

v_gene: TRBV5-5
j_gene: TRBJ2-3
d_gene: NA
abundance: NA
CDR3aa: CASSPIQGTSTDTQYF
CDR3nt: TGTGCCAGCAGCCCAATACAGGGGACTAGCACAGATACGCAGTATTTT

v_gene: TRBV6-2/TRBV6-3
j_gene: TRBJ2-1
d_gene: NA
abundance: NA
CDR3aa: CATHGWRRAYNEQFF
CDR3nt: TGTGCCACTCACGGTTGGAGGAGGGCATACAATGAGCAGTTCTTC

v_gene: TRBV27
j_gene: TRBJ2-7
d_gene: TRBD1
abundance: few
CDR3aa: CASSLRTGGASDYEQYF
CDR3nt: TGTGCCAGCAGCTTAAGGACAGGGGGTGCCTCCGACTACGAGCAGTACTTC

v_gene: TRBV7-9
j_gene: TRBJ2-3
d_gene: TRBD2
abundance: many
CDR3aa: CASSVGTSGATDTQYF
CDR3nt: TGTGCCAGCAGCGTGGGGACTAGCGGGGCCACAGATACGCAGTATTTT

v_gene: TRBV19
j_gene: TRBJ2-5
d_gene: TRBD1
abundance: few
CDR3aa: CASSPVPGQRRTQYF
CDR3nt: TGTGCCAGTAGCCCTGTCCCGGGACAGCGACGGACCCAGTACTTC

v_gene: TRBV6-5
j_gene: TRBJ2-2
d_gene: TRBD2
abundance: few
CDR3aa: CASSYSFSGRAWGTGELFF
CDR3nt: TGTGCCAGCAGTTACTCATTCAGCGGGAGGGCCTGGGGCACCGGGGAGCTGTTTTTT

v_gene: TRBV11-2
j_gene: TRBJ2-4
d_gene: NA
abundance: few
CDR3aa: CASSLGRDSRSLAKNIQYF
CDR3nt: TGTGCCAGCAGCTTAGGGAGGGACTCGCGGAGTTTAGCCAAAAACATTCAGTACTTC

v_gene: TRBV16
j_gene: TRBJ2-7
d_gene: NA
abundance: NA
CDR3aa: CASTQGGIYYEQYF
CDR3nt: TGTGCCAGCACCCAGGGGGGCATTTACTACGAGCAGTACTTC

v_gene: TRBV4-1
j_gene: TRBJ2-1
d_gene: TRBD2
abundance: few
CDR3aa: CASSGRGTSGYNEQFF
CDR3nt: TGCGCCAGCAGCGGCCGCGGGACTAGCGGTTACAATGAGCAGTTCTTC

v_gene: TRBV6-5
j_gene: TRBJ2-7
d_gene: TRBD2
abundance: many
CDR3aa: CASSYSTSGTYEQYF
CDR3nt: TGTGCCAGCAGTTACTCGACTAGCGGGACCTACGAGCAGTACTTC

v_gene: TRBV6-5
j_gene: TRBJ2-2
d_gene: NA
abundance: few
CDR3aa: CASSYSIYSGELFF
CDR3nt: TGTGCCAGCAGTTACTCGATATATTCCGGGGAGCTGTTTTTT

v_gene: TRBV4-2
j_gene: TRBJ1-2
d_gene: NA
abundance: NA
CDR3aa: CASSQSDGNYGYTF
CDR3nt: TGTGCCAGCAGCCAATCTGACGGGAACTATGGCTACACCTTC

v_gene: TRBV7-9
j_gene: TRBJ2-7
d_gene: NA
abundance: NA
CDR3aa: CASSDRVSRPPYEQYF
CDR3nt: TGTGCCAGCAGCGACCGCGTAAGCCGGCCACCCTACGAGCAGTACTTC

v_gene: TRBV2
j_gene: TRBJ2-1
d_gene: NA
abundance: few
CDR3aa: CASRLLLDNEQFF
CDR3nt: TGTGCCAGCAGGTTACTGCTAGACAATGAGCAGTTCTTC

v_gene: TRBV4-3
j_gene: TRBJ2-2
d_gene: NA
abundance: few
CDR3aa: CASSQDSSGSELFF
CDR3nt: TGCGCCAGCAGCCAAGATTCATCCGGGTCGGAGCTGTTTTTT

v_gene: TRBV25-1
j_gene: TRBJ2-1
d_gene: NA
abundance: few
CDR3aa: CASSRRGSNEQFF
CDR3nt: TGTGCCAGCAGTCGGAGGGGGTCAAATGAGCAGTTCTTC

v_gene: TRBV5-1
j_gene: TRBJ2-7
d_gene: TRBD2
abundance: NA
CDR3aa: CASSSQSSSGVSYEQYF
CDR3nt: TGCGCCAGCAGTTCACAGTCCTCTAGCGGGGTCTCCTACGAGCAGTACTTC

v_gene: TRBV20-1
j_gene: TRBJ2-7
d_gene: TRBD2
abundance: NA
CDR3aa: CSATGGSGRRLSYEQYF
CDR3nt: TGCAGTGCTACTGGGGGTAGCGGGAGGAGGTTGAGCTACGAGCAGTACTTC

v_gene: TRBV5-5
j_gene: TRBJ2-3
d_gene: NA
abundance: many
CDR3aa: CASSLVPLQGRGTDTQYF
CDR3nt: TGTGCCAGCAGCTTGGTCCCTTTACAGGGGAGGGGCACAGATACGCAGTATTTT

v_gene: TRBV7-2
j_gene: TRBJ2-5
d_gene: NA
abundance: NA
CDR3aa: CASSLVAIQQETQYF
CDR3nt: TGTGCCAGCAGCTTAGTGGCTATCCAACAAGAGACCCAGTACTTC

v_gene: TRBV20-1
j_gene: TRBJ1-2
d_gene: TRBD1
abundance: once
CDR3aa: CSASNPTGPDYGYTF
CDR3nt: TGCAGTGCTTCTAACCCGACAGGGCCCGACTATGGCTACACCTTC

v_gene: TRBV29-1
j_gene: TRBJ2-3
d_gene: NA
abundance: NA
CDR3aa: CSVIYRGNKTTDTQYF
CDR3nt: TGCAGCGTTATCTATAGGGGCAACAAGACCACAGATACGCAGTATTTT

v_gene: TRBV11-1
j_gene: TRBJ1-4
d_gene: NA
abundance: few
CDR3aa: CASSLGYSSWGLTATNEKLFF
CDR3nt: TGTGCCAGCAGCTTAGGTTATTCGTCGTGGGGACTTACGGCAACTAATGAAAAACTGTTTTTT

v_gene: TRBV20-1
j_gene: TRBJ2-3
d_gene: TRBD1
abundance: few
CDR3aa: CSAPSGGADTQYF
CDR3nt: TGCAGTGCCCCCTCAGGGGGCGCAGATACGCAGTATTTT

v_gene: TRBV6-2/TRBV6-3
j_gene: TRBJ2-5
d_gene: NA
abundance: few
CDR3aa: CASSYAGSQETQYF
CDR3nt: TGTGCCAGCAGTTATGCGGGGAGTCAAGAGACCCAGTACTTC

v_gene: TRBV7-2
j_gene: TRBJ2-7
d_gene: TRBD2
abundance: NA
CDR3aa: CASNLLWTSGTGEQYF
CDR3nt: TGTGCCAGCAACCTCCTTTGGACTAGCGGGACAGGCGAGCAGTACTTC

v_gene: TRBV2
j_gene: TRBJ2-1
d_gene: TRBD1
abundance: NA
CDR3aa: CASRLDRPNEQFF
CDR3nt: TGTGCCAGCAGGTTGGACAGGCCCAATGAGCAGTTCTTC

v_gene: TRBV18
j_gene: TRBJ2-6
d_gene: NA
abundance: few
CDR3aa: CASSLTGGAGANVLTF
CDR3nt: TGTGCCAGCTCACTCACGGGGGGCGCTGGGGCCAACGTCCTGACTTTC